This TCR beta chain was obtained from a study of T-cell reconstitution after alpha-beta-depleted transplantation in children. Findings of the study overall: From newly produced T cells came most of the T-cell counts and diversity one year after transplant. Roughly two months post-transplant, alpha-beta T cells reportedly originated from several hundred graft clones that had expanded. Recipient T cells and thymic progenitors that survived were the source of the high TCRbeta diversity seen at day 60 in some patients.

Unique molecular identifiers were used to barcode this TCRbeta library. TCRdb redid the calling of the PCR reads with MiXCR, one entry per CDR3 protein. The sample shows 500,000 to 650,000 distinct CDR3 sequences, over 10% of them seen only once. V gave up 1 base and J gave up 4 bases, with 7 bases separating them. The germline V gene has CDR1 SGHTA and CDR2 FQGNSA. The CDR3 extends over 13 amino acids. This clonotype was detected only a few times. The antigen is not known. The genes are TRBV7-2 and TRBJ1-1, with D unresolved. The TCR originated in a male patient aged 10 to 17 who had a stem cell transplant for acute myeloid leukemia, so the T cells may come from the graft donor. Sequencing used PBMCs, mostly from graft donor cells, obtained 360 days after TCRalphabeta/CD19-depleted stem cell transplant. For the CDR3, the DNA is TGTGCCAGCAGCTTAGGACACTCCACTGAAGCTTTCTTT. It yields the protein CASSLGHSTEAFF.